The rows below give T cell receptor beta chains drawn from one sample of a study of T-cell memory formation after mild COVID-19. TCRdb reanalysed the 5' RACE reads using MiXCR and keeps one entry per CDR3 protein. The data hold 530,000 or so distinct CDR3 sequences, with 15% to 20% observed a single time. The sample comprised PBMCs or a T cell subset sorted from them (not recorded which). Receptor source: an adult woman who had mild COVID-19 (a few samples of this study predate the infection). Cell type and time point are not known. Both conserved end residues are part of each CDR3. The D gene is left open where the match is weak. For some rows the clone size is stated as once, few or many, or as a class when expanded; others skip it.

clone size	D gene	V gene	J gene	CDR3 protein	CDR3 DNA
NA	TRBD2	TRBV16	TRBJ2-5	CASSRTGTSVQETQYF	TGTGCCAGCAGCCGCACCGGGACTAGCGTCCAAGAGACCCAGTACTTC
NA	NA	TRBV11-3	TRBJ2-5	CASSLVSDIEETQYF	TGTGCCAGCAGCTTAGTCAGTGACATCGAAGAGACCCAGTACTTC
NA	NA	TRBV5-5	TRBJ2-1	CASSLAVGEWSYNEQFF	TGTGCCAGCAGCTTGGCCGTGGGGGAGTGGTCCTACAATGAGCAGTTCTTC
NA	NA	TRBV18	TRBJ2-2	CASSPAGGTNTGELFF	TGTGCCAGCTCACCGGCAGGGGGGACGAACACCGGGGAGCTGTTTTTT
NA	TRBD2	TRBV4-3	TRBJ2-1	CASSRQSGRADEQFF	TGCGCCAGCAGCCGACAAAGCGGGAGGGCGGATGAGCAGTTCTTC
few	TRBD2	TRBV3-1	TRBJ2-1	CASYGLAKPLGYNEQFF	TGTGCCAGCTACGGACTAGCCAAACCCCTGGGATACAATGAGCAGTTCTTC
many	TRBD2	TRBV5-1	TRBJ2-3	CASSLVLWTSGEITDTQYF	TGCGCCAGCAGCTTGGTACTGTGGACTAGCGGGGAAATCACAGATACGCAGTATTTT
NA	TRBD2	TRBV10-3	TRBJ2-5	CATTTSGGIETQYF	TGTGCCACCACTACTAGCGGGGGCATAGAGACCCAGTACTTC
few	NA	TRBV9	TRBJ2-7	CASSEGWGAYEQYF	TGTGCCAGCAGCGAAGGCTGGGGGGCATACGAGCAGTACTTC
NA	NA	TRBV7-2	TRBJ2-7	CASSLAPSSVEQYF	TGTGCCAGCAGCTTAGCCCCGTCTAGCGTCGAGCAGTACTTC
many	NA	TRBV27	TRBJ1-1	CASSPRWDTEAFF	TGTGCCAGCAGTCCCCGATGGGACACTGAAGCTTTCTTT
NA	NA	TRBV6-2/TRBV6-3	TRBJ1-5	CASSYLTSGGGRQPQHF	TGTGCCAGCAGTTACCTGACCTCAGGTGGGGGCAGGCAGCCCCAGCATTTT
NA	NA	TRBV18	TRBJ1-2	CASSPSRDYGYTF	TGTGCCAGCTCACCTTCCAGGGATTATGGCTACACCTTC
NA	NA	TRBV7-9	TRBJ1-6	CASSNAKDSSPLHF	TGTGCCAGCAGCAACGCCAAGGATAGTTCACCCCTCCACTTT
NA	NA	TRBV16	TRBJ2-3	CASSQWGNTQYF	TGTGCCAGCAGCCAATGGGGTAATACGCAGTATTTT
few	NA	TRBV30	TRBJ2-7	CAWSQQGISYEQYF	TGTGCCTGGAGTCAACAGGGAATCTCCTACGAGCAGTACTTC
NA	NA	TRBV7-9	TRBJ1-6	CASSGPGYPNSPLHF	TGTGCCAGCAGCGGTCCCGGGTATCCGAATTCACCCCTCCACTTT
many	TRBD1	TRBV20-1	TRBJ1-1	CSASLDRGGTEAFF	TGCAGTGCTAGCTTAGACAGGGGTGGAACTGAAGCTTTCTTT
NA	TRBD1	TRBV7-2	TRBJ2-7	CASSLPRDRVYSSYEQYF	TGTGCCAGCAGCTTGCCTAGGGACAGGGTTTATTCCTCCTACGAGCAGTACTTC
many	NA	TRBV6-6	TRBJ2-4	CASSYSSDGENIQYF	TGTGCCAGCAGTTACTCTAGTGACGGAGAAAACATTCAGTACTTC
few	NA	TRBV7-2	TRBJ1-5	CASSLAPGLNQPQHF	TGTGCCAGCAGCTTAGCCCCGGGGCTCAATCAGCCCCAGCATTTT
NA	TRBD1	TRBV5-1	TRBJ1-2	CASSLGTDHNYGYTF	TGCGCCAGCAGCCTCGGGACAGACCATAACTATGGCTACACCTTC
few	NA	TRBV3-1	TRBJ1-1	CASSRDFRTNTEAFF	TGTGCCAGCAGCCGGGACTTTCGTACGAACACTGAAGCTTTCTTT
few	NA	TRBV12-3/TRBV12-4	TRBJ2-5	CASSLTPGTGETQYF	TGTGCCAGCAGTTTAACTCCAGGGACTGGGGAGACCCAGTACTTC
NA	NA	TRBV9	TRBJ2-1	CASSVYGDNEQFF	TGTGCCAGCAGCGTATACGGAGACAATGAGCAGTTCTTC
few	TRBD1	TRBV20-1	TRBJ1-2	CSARDYIGQGYGYTF	TGCAGTGCTAGAGATTACATCGGACAGGGCTATGGCTACACCTTC
NA	NA	TRBV12-3/TRBV12-4	TRBJ1-2	CASTQGLPQLYGYTF	TGTGCCAGCACGCAGGGGCTCCCCCAACTATATGGCTACACCTTC
many	NA	TRBV5-1	TRBJ2-7	CASSPAGSYEQYF	TGCGCCAGCAGCCCGGCGGGATCCTACGAGCAGTACTTC
few	NA	TRBV20-1	TRBJ2-1	CSARNRDEQFF	TGCAGTGCTCGGAACAGGGATGAGCAGTTCTTC
few	NA	TRBV19	TRBJ1-6	CASKQGTYNSPLHF	TGTGCCAGTAAACAGGGCACCTATAATTCACCCCTCCACTTT
few	TRBD1	TRBV30	TRBJ1-1	CAWRLQLTPGGTEAFF	TGTGCCTGGAGGCTCCAGCTCACACCAGGGGGCACTGAAGCTTTCTTT
few	TRBD2	TRBV6-2/TRBV6-3	TRBJ2-7	CASSYVAGAAYEQYF	TGTGCCAGCAGTTACGTAGCGGGCGCCGCCTACGAGCAGTACTTC
NA	TRBD2	TRBV6-4	TRBJ2-2	CASSDGTSTGELFF	TGTGCCAGCAGTGACGGGACTAGCACCGGGGAGCTGTTTTTT
few	TRBD2	TRBV27	TRBJ2-7	CASSLNGYEREVDEQYF	TGTGCCAGCAGTTTAAACGGCTACGAGCGGGAGGTTGACGAGCAGTACTTC
NA	NA	TRBV20-1	TRBJ1-1	CSAAQGRSTEAFF	TGCAGTGCAGCCCAGGGGCGGAGCACTGAAGCTTTCTTT
few	TRBD1	TRBV24-1	TRBJ2-2	CATSDLGQENTGELFF	TGTGCCACCAGTGACCTGGGACAGGAGAACACCGGGGAGCTGTTTTTT
NA	NA	TRBV5-1	TRBJ1-5	CASSLGQGERPQHF	TGCGCCAGCAGCTTGGGCCAGGGCGAAAGGCCCCAGCATTTT
few	NA	TRBV5-1	TRBJ2-1	CASSFSWQGQGNEQFF	TGCGCCAGCAGCTTTTCTTGGCAGGGTCAGGGAAATGAGCAGTTCTTC
NA	TRBD1	TRBV5-1	TRBJ2-2	CASSPDRVRTGELYF	TGCGCCAGCAGCCCCGACAGGGTTCGCACCGGGGAGCTGTATTTT
NA	TRBD2	TRBV7-3	TRBJ2-2	CASSFAGGGTGELFF	TGTGCCAGCAGCTTCGCGGGAGGGGGCACCGGGGAGCTGTTTTTT
few	NA	TRBV4-3	TRBJ2-1	CASSQASLDEQFF	TGCGCCAGCAGCCAGGCTAGCTTGGATGAGCAGTTCTTC
NA	NA	TRBV24-1	TRBJ2-1	CATSDPASTMTQFF	TGTGCCACCAGTGACCCAGCCAGTACAATGACGCAGTTCTTC
few	NA	TRBV20-1	TRBJ2-7	CSARDRRQGNYEQYF	TGCAGTGCTAGAGATCGTAGGCAGGGTAACTACGAGCAGTACTTC
few	NA	TRBV15	TRBJ2-5	CATSRPGGGETQYF	TGTGCCACCAGCAGGCCCGGGGGCGGTGAGACCCAGTACTTC
few	NA	TRBV2	TRBJ1-5	CASHKDSNQPQHF	TGTGCCAGCCACAAGGATAGCAATCAGCCCCAGCATTTT
many	TRBD2	TRBV15	TRBJ2-5	CATRRGGQETQYF	TGTGCCACCAGGCGGGGGGGTCAAGAGACCCAGTACTTC
many	NA	TRBV7-9	TRBJ1-1	CASNPTRGGGKTEAFF	TGTGCCAGCAACCCGACCCGAGGGGGTGGTAAAACTGAAGCTTTCTTT
few	NA	TRBV12-3/TRBV12-4	TRBJ2-5	CASSLDFQETQYF	TGTGCCAGCAGTTTAGACTTCCAAGAGACCCAGTACTTC
NA	TRBD1	TRBV6-5	TRBJ2-1	CASSWGQGAYEQFF	TGTGCCAGCAGTTGGGGACAGGGGGCTTATGAGCAGTTCTTC
NA	NA	TRBV7-2	TRBJ2-7	CASSLGDGEPDPYEQYF	TGTGCCAGCAGCTTAGGGGACGGGGAGCCCGACCCCTACGAGCAGTACTTC
NA	NA	TRBV12-3/TRBV12-4	TRBJ2-1	CASSLGPLGTNEQFF	TGTGCCAGCAGTTTAGGGCCCCTGGGTACGAATGAGCAGTTCTTC
NA	TRBD2	TRBV7-2	TRBJ2-5	CASSLIAGLQETQYF	TGTGCCAGCAGCTTAATAGCGGGACTTCAAGAGACCCAGTACTTC
NA	TRBD2	TRBV7-2	TRBJ2-3	CASSLALARESADTQYF	TGTGCCAGCAGCTTAGCCTTGGCGCGGGAGTCGGCAGATACGCAGTATTTT
NA	NA	TRBV24-1	TRBJ2-1	CATSDAGYSEQFF	TGTGCCACCAGTGACGCTGGTTACTCTGAGCAGTTCTTC
NA	NA	TRBV5-4	TRBJ2-1	CASSLEVLGGNEQFF	TGTGCCAGCAGCTTGGAGGTGCTAGGAGGGAATGAGCAGTTCTTC
NA	NA	TRBV7-2	TRBJ1-1	CASSRPLGYLNTEAFF	TGTGCCAGCAGCCGACCTCTGGGTTACCTGAACACTGAAGCTTTCTTT
NA	NA	TRBV7-8	TRBJ2-3	CASSFSGTGGTAKTDTQYF	TGTGCCAGCAGCTTCAGTGGGACGGGGGGCACCGCGAAGACAGATACGCAGTATTTT
few	NA	TRBV24-1	TRBJ1-5	CATSDSTRGPGQPQHF	TGTGCCACCAGTGACTCCACTCGGGGGCCTGGGCAGCCCCAGCATTTT